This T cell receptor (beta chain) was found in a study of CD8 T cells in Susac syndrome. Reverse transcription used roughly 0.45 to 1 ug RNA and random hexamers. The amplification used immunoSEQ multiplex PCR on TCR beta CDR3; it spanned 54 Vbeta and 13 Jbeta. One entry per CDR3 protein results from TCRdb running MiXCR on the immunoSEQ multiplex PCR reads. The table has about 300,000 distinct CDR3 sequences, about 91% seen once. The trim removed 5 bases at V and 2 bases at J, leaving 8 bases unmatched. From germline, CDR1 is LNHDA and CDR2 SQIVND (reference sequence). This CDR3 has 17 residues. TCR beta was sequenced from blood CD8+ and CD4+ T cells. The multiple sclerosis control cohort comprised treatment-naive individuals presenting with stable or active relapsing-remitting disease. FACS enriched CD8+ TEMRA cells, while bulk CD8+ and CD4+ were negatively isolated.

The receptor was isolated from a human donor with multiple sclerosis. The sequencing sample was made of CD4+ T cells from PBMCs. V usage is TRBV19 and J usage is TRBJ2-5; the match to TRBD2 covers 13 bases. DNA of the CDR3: TGTGCCAGTAGTCCCCGGACTAGCGGGGGCCCACAAGAGACCCAGTACTTC. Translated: CASSPRTSGGPQETQYF.